What follows are 8 T cell receptor beta chains derived from one specimen sequenced in a study of blood T cell repertoires in COVID-19. The protocol was immunoSEQ multiplex PCR, while the TCRdb copy is restricted to in-frame clones and leaves out a portion. The table shows about 100,000 clones, with 75% to 90% occurring only once. The sample consisted of peripheral blood. The receptors stem from a man aged 80 or over with acute or convalescent COVID-19.

V is TRBV5-1 and J is TRBJ2-5, with 9 bases that match TRBD2. V shed 0 bases, J shed 2 bases, and the junction held 5 bases outside the gene matches. The CDR3 contains 16 residues. CDR1 and CDR2 from the germline V gene are SGHRS and YFSETQ. CDR3 loop: CASSLGGTSRQETQYF. CDR3 DNA sequence: TGCGCCAGCAGCTTGGGGGGGACTAGCCGTCAAGAGACCCAGTACTTC.

V usage is TRBV7-9 and J usage is TRBJ2-5; D uncertain. The V gene's germline CDR1 is SEHNR and CDR2 FQNEAQ (reference sequence). Trimming stripped 0 bases from V and 5 bases from J, with 10 bases between. This CDR3 region has 14 residues. CDR3 residues: CASSLANKEETQYF. Here the CDR3 DNA reads TGTGCCAGCAGCTTAGCGAACAAGGAGGAGACCCAGTACTTC.

This CDR3 reads CASSLALAGGGGEQFF. CDR3 nucleotide sequence: TGTGCCAGCAGCTTAGCTCTAGCGGGAGGGGGAGGTGAGCAGTTCTTC. The J gene is TRBJ2-1, the V gene TRBV11-2; 12 nucleotides agree with TRBD2. Trimming removed 1 base from V and 9 bases from J; junction bases left unmatched: 7. CDR1 is SGHAT, CDR2 FQNNGV, per germline. The CDR3 contains 16 residues.

This clone was counted a single time. V and J are TRBV19 and TRBJ2-3; TRBD2 might be the D (6 bases). The V end lost 7 bases, the J end lost 5 bases, and 16 bases lay between the germline ends. The CDR3 consists of 14 residues. Germline loops: CDR1 LNHDA, CDR2 SQIVND (reference sequence). DNA of the CDR3: TGTGCCAGTACCCCGACTAGGGTACTAGATACGCAGTATTTT. Protein product: CASTPTRVLDTQYF. The entire variable domain, with the rest obtained from reference TRBV19 and TRBJ2-3, is as follows: DGGITQSPKYLFRKEGQNVTLSCEQNLNHDAMYWYRQDPGQGLRLIYYSQIVNDFQKGDIAEGYSVSREKKESFPLTVTSAQKNPTAFYLCASTPTRVLDTQYFGPGTRLTVL.

CDR3 sequence reads: CASSGGTLQNIQYF. The CDR3 DNA follows: TGTGCCAGCAGTGGAGGGACTCTTCAAAACATTCAGTACTTC. The V and J genes are TRBV6-1 and TRBJ2-4, with D perhaps matching TRBD2 (6 bases). In germline, CDR1 is MNHNS, CDR2 SASEGT. The CDR3 is 14 amino acids. V lost 4 bases and J lost 5, with 12 bases in between.

The V gene is TRBV21-1, the J gene TRBJ2-7; TRBD2, the D gene given by the table, was not confirmed from the DNA. TRBV21-1 is classified as a pseudogene. The CDR3 spans 18 residues. This chain's CDR3 is CASSPWTSGGPGSYEQYF. CDR3 bases: TGTGCCAGCAGCCCCTGGACTAGCGGGGGCCCGGGCTCCTACGAGCAGTACTTC.

The genes are TRBV9 and TRBJ2-1; TRBD2 might be the D (6 bases). This CDR3 contains 14 residues. Between the trimmed V and J ends, which lost 4 bases and 2 bases, there was a span of 10 bases. Per the germline V gene, CDR1 is SGDLS and CDR2 is YYNGEE. The CDR3 loop is CASSPRTTYNEQFF. The CDR3 nucleotides are TGTGCCAGCAGCCCCCGGACTACCTACAATGAGCAGTTCTTC.

V is TRBV4-3 and J is TRBJ2-6, with D unclear. CDR1 and CDR2 from the germline V gene are LGHNA and YSLEER. V was shortened by 1 base and J by 4 bases, with 17 bases between the two germline ends. The CDR3 consists of 18 residues. The CDR3 is CASSQVASPTIGANVLTF. CDR3 DNA sequence: TGCGCCAGCAGCCAAGTAGCTAGTCCCACGATAGGGGCCAACGTCCTGACTTTC.